There are a few counts of the clone carrying this T cell receptor beta chain. The antigen remains undetermined. Some clones are missing from TCRdb's copy, which holds only in-frame ones; the method was immunoSEQ multiplex PCR. The sample holds about 300,000 clones, about 72% seen once. The data stem from a study of cytotoxic CD8 clonotypes in ibrutinib-treated CLL. The study's findings and limits: Against age-matched healthy donors, baseline clonality ran higher and tracked circulating CD8+ T-cell counts. Upon ibrutinib response clonality rose, and upon progression it fell back toward baseline.

V dropped 0 bases and J dropped 8 bases, with 14 bases sitting between them. Germline values: CDR1 MNHEY, CDR2 SMNVEV (reference sequence). The CDR3 spans 16 residues. The clonotype comes from a human donor with chronic lymphocytic leukemia. The rearrangement joins TRBV27 to TRBJ1-6; D gene uncertain. The sample here was PBMCs, taken at disease progression, from a patient treated with ibrutinib. The CDR3 spells CASSLSGLGGYSPLHF. The CDR3 coding sequence is TGTGCCAGCAGTTTATCGGGCCTAGGCGGTTATTCACCCCTCCACTTT.